This T cell receptor (beta chain) was observed in a study of blood T cell repertoires in COVID-19. Germline V gene lookup returns CDR1 KGHSH and CDR2 LQKENI. CDR3 length: 14 amino acids. V lost 2 bases and J lost 5; bases outside the gene matches: 5. TCRdb keeps only in-frame clones here, not all; method: immunoSEQ multiplex PCR. The sample gives 31,000 or so clones, roughly nine tenths of which show up once; approximately 15% is in the top ten. The source is a man older than 75 with acute or convalescent COVID-19. The source material was peripheral blood. The J gene is TRBJ1-2, the V gene TRBV18, with 7 bases lining up with TRBD1. The CDR3 DNA reads TGTGCCAGCTCACCATCGGGACAGCGATATGGCTACACCTTC. Amino acids: CASSPSGQRYGYTF. Combining the CDR3 with reference TRBV18 and TRBJ1-2 gives the whole variable domain NAGVMQNPRHLVRRRGQEARLRCSPMKGHSHVYWYRQLPEEGLKFMVYLQKENIIDESGMPKERFSAEFPKEGPSILRIQQVVRGDSAAYFCASSPSGQRYGYTFGSGTRLTVV.